Below are 10 T cell receptor beta chains sequenced from a single sample in a study of PD-1 blockade in classical Hodgkin lymphoma. The repertoire was sequenced with immunoSEQ multiplex PCR; TCRdb's copy has only in-frame clones and lacks some. The table has roughly 77,000 clones, about 93% seen once. Regarding time point: newly diagnosed, previously untreated cHL patient sample. Sample: peripheral blood mononuclear cells (PBMCs). The receptors stem from a human donor with classical Hodgkin lymphoma.

This chain connects TRBV21-1 to TRBJ1-5. TRBV21-1 is marked as a pseudogene. CDR3 length: 17 residues. CDR3 region: CASSKSGGKMGNQPQHF. The CDR3 nucleotides are TGTGCCAGCAGCAAATCGGGAGGAAAAATGGGCAATCAGCCCCAGCATTTT.

This clone was seen only once. The chain links TRBV6-5 to TRBJ1-3; tentative D call: TRBD1 (5 bases). V shed 8 bases and J shed 6 bases, with 14 bases lying between them. This CDR3 is 13 amino acids long. From germline, CDR1 is MNHEY and CDR2 SVGAGI. The CDR3 coding sequence is TGTGCCAGCCGCGACGGGACTTTAAACACCATATATTTT. Residues: CASRDGTLNTIYF.

The chain couples TRBV2 to TRBJ1-5; 7 nucleotides line up with TRBD1. The CDR3 consists of 13 residues. V trimming: 6 bases; J trimming: 7 bases; junction bases outside the gene matches: 6. CDR1 and CDR2 from the germline V gene are SNHLY and FYNNEI. The CDR3 loop is CASRIGGGQPQHF. The CDR3 region has the DNA TGTGCCAGCAGGATAGGGGGCGGACAGCCCCAGCATTTT.

The V gene is TRBV19, the J gene TRBJ2-6; possibly TRBD1 or TRBD2 for D (5 bases each). Trimming stripped 8 bases from V and 7 bases from J, with 12 bases between. Germline CDR1 reads LNHDA; CDR2 reads SQIVND (reference sequence). The CDR3 totals 13 residues. The CDR3 here is CASGGRFANVLTF. Here the CDR3 DNA reads TGTGCCAGTGGGGGTAGGTTCGCCAACGTCCTGACTTTC.

This sequence joins TRBV15 and TRBJ1-1, with D uncertain. The CDR3 sequence is 14 residues long. The germline V gene encodes CDR1 LNHNV and CDR2 YYDKDF (reference sequence). V was pared by 0 bases and J by 5 bases, with 10 bases between. CDR3 region: CATSRDWVGTEAFF. CDR3 bases: TGTGCCACCAGCAGAGATTGGGTGGGGACTGAAGCTTTCTTT.

The count of this clone is one. The J gene is TRBJ2-3, the V gene TRBV28; TRBD2 matches at 7 bases. Per the germline V gene, CDR1 is MDHEN and CDR2 is SYDVKM. The V and J ends lost 3 bases and 6 bases, in that order; junction bases with no gene match: 9. The CDR3 is 15 amino acids. CDR3 amino acids: CASSFIGGSGDTQYF. Written as DNA, the CDR3 is TGTGCCAGCAGTTTTATTGGCGGGAGCGGGGATACGCAGTATTTT.

The V call is TRBV6-6, the J call TRBJ1-2, with unresolved D. The CDR3 is 14 residues long. Trimming removed 0 bases from V and 5 bases from J, with 10 bases in between. The germline V gene has CDR1 MNHNY and CDR2 SVGAGI (reference sequence). The CDR3 sequence: CASSYSSGGYGYTF. The CDR3 bases are TGTGCCAGCAGTTACTCGTCGGGTGGGTATGGCTACACCTTC.

The chain couples TRBV6-1 to TRBJ1-5, with D hard to call. Trimming shortened V by 4 bases and J by 7 bases, and 11 bases separated the two germline ends. The CDR3 is 13 residues long. Germline V gene lookup returns CDR1 MNHNS and CDR2 SASEGT. This CDR3 is CASSGGRVQPQHF. CDR3 DNA: TGTGCCAGCAGTGGGGGTAGGGTACAGCCCCAGCATTTT.

The V gene is TRBV18, the J gene TRBJ1-4, with D tentatively TRBD1 (6 bases). This CDR3 contains 17 residues. Trimming removed 3 bases at V and 2 bases at J, with 16 bases between. From germline, CDR1 is KGHSH and CDR2 LQKENI. CDR3 in amino acids: CASSPQPQGGTNEKLFF. The DNA of the CDR3 is TGTGCCAGCTCACCGCAACCACAGGGTGGGACTAATGAAAAACTGTTTTTT.

The chain employs TRBV5-1 and TRBJ2-3; 7 bases align to TRBD1. This CDR3 has 15 amino acids. Trimming took 6 bases from V and 1 from J; bases not matched to a gene: 8. Germline CDR1 reads SGHRS; CDR2 reads YFSETQ. The CDR3 here is CASKNGQGGTDTQYF. CDR3 in DNA: TGCGCCAGCAAAAACGGTCAGGGGGGCACAGATACGCAGTATTTT. Drawing the rest from reference TRBV5-1 and TRBJ2-3, the complete variable domain is KAGVTQTPRYLIKTRGQQVTLSCSPISGHRSVSWYQQTPGQGLQFLFEYFSETQRNKGNFPGRFSGRQFSNSRSEMNVSTLELGDSALYLCASKNGQGGTDTQYFGPGTRLTVL.